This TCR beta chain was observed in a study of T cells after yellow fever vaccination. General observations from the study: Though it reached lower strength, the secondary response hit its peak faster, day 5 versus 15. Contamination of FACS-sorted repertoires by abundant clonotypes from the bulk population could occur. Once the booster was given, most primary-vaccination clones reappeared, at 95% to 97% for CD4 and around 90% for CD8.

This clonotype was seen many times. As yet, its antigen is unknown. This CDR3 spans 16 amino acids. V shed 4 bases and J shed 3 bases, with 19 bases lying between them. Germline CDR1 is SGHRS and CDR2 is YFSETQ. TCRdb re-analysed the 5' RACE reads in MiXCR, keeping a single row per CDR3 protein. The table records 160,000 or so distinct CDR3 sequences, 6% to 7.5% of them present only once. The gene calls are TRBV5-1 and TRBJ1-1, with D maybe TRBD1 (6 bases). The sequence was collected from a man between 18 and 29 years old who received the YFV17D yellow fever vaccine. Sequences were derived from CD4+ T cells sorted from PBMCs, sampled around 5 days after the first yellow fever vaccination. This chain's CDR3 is CASSPGGAVTDTEAFF. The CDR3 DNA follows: TGCGCCAGCAGCCCCGGGGGGGCGGTGACGGACACTGAAGCTTTCTTT.